This T cell receptor beta chain was captured by sequencing in a study of blood T cells in healthy people across ages. Notes on the study in general: Comparison with aged donors showed that long-lived donors had more naive CD4+ cells and higher diversity.

Alongside a J-beta primer mix, a sample-barcoded 5' primer served in a second PCR lasting roughly 7 to 11 cycles. TCRdb processed the 5' RACE reads anew with MiXCR; each CDR3 protein has one entry. The data contain more than 650,000 distinct CDR3 sequences, about 20% of them singletons. Germline CDR1 and CDR2: MNHEY and SMNVEV (reference sequence). The V gene lost 3 bases and the J gene lost 5 bases, with 7 bases spanning the gap. This CDR3 contains 13 residues. A note on this clonotype: Its specificity is unknown.

This chain connects TRBV27 to TRBJ1-4; D is unclear. This clonotype was sampled from an older man in good health. Sequences were obtained from blood. The CDR3 sequence: CASSLASNEKLFF. The DNA of the CDR3 is TGTGCCAGCAGTTTGGCTTCCAATGAAAAACTGTTTTTT.